The T cell receptor beta chain described here comes from a study of cytomegalovirus exposure and HLA in healthy donors (dated by TCRdb to about 2017). Notes on the research overall: An earlier analysis of about 560 of the donors reported approximately 280 Gb of sequence data and around 100 million unique TCR beta sequences obtained from roughly 170 million T cells. In a later genetic analysis, genome-wide SNP genotypes for about three fifths of the roughly 670 donors were used, and that subset was treated as a discovery cohort. An earlier analysis of some 500 of the donors used high-throughput TCR beta sequencing to judge whether each TCR beta V gene segment behaved as functional or pseudogenic. In the later analysis, no new phenotypic data were used to find candidate immune exposures; instead, reliance was placed on TCR beta sequences and their occurrence across donors. Besides the first cohort of under 700 subjects, a separate validation cohort made up of over a hundred different subjects was used. The study aimed to test whether signatures of past pathogen exposure could be identified by cataloging public T cell receptors. In a later analysis, previously published TCR beta repertoires from some 640 donors were re-analyzed and high-resolution HLA genotyping was added so that TCR occurrence patterns could be studied. To predict cytomegalovirus infection status, the study combined high-throughput TCR immunosequencing, statistical association of individual TCRs with disease status, and machine learning. Using immunosequencing, the study profiled T cell repertoires from about 650 subjects and related those repertoires to cytomegalovirus serostatus. Every repertoire in the discovery cohort had been generated on one and the same sequencing platform. Donor age, sex, ethnicity and CMV serostatus were compiled together with the repertoire data. Both class I and class II loci were covered by HLA typing, at four-digit resolution. An early release covering approximately 600 HLA-typed donors comprised about 320 gigabases of sequencing data and around 86 million unique TCR sequences. Of the 350 to 450 genotyped donors, approximately 80% fell in the genetic ancestry cluster associated with self-reported Caucasian donors. A handful of DR-DQ haplotypes were handled as single units for association and clustering because linkage in the cohort was strong. The number of donors typed differed by locus, with 629-630 for A, B, C, DRB1 and DQB1, more than 500 for DQA1, over 600 for DPA1, and under 490 for DPB1. Across roughly 420 genotyped donors of the cohort, an average of about 200,000 unique TCR beta nucleotide sequences per donor were sequenced, and 15% to 20% of those sequences were non-productive.

Taken from the germline V gene (reference sequence), the CDR1 and CDR2 loops are DFQATT and SNEGSKA. V was cut back by 6 bases and J by 2 bases, leaving a gap of 7 bases between them. Taken from cysteine to phenylalanine, the CDR3 has 11 residues. The kept DNA is CDR3 alone, 33 bases in frame from the first base. The cohort consisted of hundreds of healthy bone marrow donors. All cohort members were sampled while nominally healthy, although unrecorded immune exposures were likely present. The donor tested CMV seronegative and was one of the 352 seronegative cohort members. A peripheral blood sample was provided by each donor, and peripheral blood mononuclear cells were used for TCR beta sequencing. The Qiagen DNeasy Blood Extraction Kit was used to extract genomic DNA from the blood cell samples. Broader findings and caveats from the paper: Sequencing depth was assumed to be roughly uniform across donors in the presence/absence analyses, though that assumption may not hold. A further reported finding was that TCR beta sequences accurately predicted the HLA-A and HLA-B alleles for most subjects in the first cohort. A later analysis found that HLA-associated TCR beta chains were more clonally expanded and had lower generation probabilities than equally common non-associated chains. In the study, about 150 TCR beta chains were listed as associated with cytomegalovirus. A later genetic analysis associated a missense DCLRE1C variant with V-gene and J-gene trimming of TCR beta chains, and an independent cohort replicated the association. Because the 87-base-pair reads could not distinguish some IMGT-functional V segments, including TRBV6-2 and TRBV6-3, those segments were excluded. Linkage disequilibrium might explain the correlated functional status among segregating V segments, but an unknown experimental factor could not be excluded. In a later analysis, the rate of TCR association differed among HLA loci, with DRB1 alleles having the most associated TCRs and HLA-C alleles having the fewest. Several of the top co-occurrence clusters appeared to be linked to parvovirus B19, influenza, CMV and Epstein-Barr virus, according to a later analysis. The classifier was reported to diagnose cytomegalovirus status with high specificity and sensitivity in both the original cohort and the validation cohort. Strong co-occurrence of HLA alleles, especially DR and DQ, made assigning TCR associations to individual alleles difficult. A cluster of highly shared sequence variants was judged likely to be a technical artifact of the sequencing pipeline. Specific HLA alleles were associated with around 18,000 TCR beta sequences at a false discovery rate of 0.05 in a later analysis. Only TCR beta chains were sequenced in this cohort, and the absence of alpha or paired-chain data limited detectable features. The authors suggested that the approach could potentially be generalized to other disease states and immunological phenotypes. For the cohort, immune exposure information was limited to CMV serostatus. In an earlier analysis of roughly 560 of the donors, most TCR beta V segments were observed in productive rearrangements about 87% or about 30% of the time, broadly matching IMGT annotations. Because some donors lacked HLA typing at each locus, the association tests relied only on the typed subset. Most CMV-associated TCR beta chains appeared to be HLA-restricted in a later analysis, and the HLA associations seemed to be driven largely by CMV exposure. A few of the identified cytomegalovirus-associated TCR beta chains were confirmed in vitro to be specific for cytomegalovirus antigens. Most TCR sequences were seen in very few donors, while some public TCRs were found in many individuals. Because counts were too low, 15 to 20 rarely observed V segments, including chromosome 9 orphons, were left out of the earlier analysis of about 500 of the donors. According to a later genetic analysis, donors in an Asian-associated ancestry cluster had fewer N-insertions in productive TCRs than the approximately 670-donor mean.

The library was made by the immunoSEQ multiplex PCR assay. The multiplex PCR relied on a mix of 60 forward primers for TCR Vbeta segments and 13 reverse primers for TCR Jbeta segments. A multiplex PCR assay on genomic DNA amplified the CDR3 region of rearranged TCR beta genes. The Illumina HiSeq System was used to sequence the amplified TCR beta libraries as 87-base-pair reads. In the paper's pipeline: In a later analysis, around 80 million unique TCR beta chains were counted across the 650 to 750 repertoires, and around 10 million of these chains were shared by at least two donors. A nearest-neighbor algorithm error-corrected the raw reads and collapsed the reads into unique sequences, merging closely related sequences to remove PCR and sequencing errors. CDR3 sequences were aligned to IMGT reference sequences to assign V, D and J gene segments. For a sequence to be retained, a match of at least six nucleotides was required to both a V gene segment and a J gene segment. Rearrangements were classified as productive when the CDR3 lacked stop codons and remained in frame with V and J, and all other rearrangements were classified as non-productive. Following IMGT convention, CDR3 was defined as the stretch from the second conserved V-encoded cysteine to the conserved J-encoded phenylalanine. The earlier analysis of 500 to 750 of the donors excluded any sequence lacking an unambiguous match to a single V gene segment. An earlier analysis of over 450 of the donors classified V segments as functional when productive rearrangements were above 56.7% and as segregating when the standard deviation between donors was above 5%. A statistical classification framework was built for diagnosing cytomegalovirus status from the catalog of TCR beta chain sequences. In a later analysis, TCR nucleotide sequences were compared against IMGT/GENE-DB human TR gene sequences so that V and J genes could be assigned. The TCRdist pipeline was used in a later analysis to assign CDR3 sequences and most-parsimonious VDJ recombination scenarios. In a later analysis, every TCR beta chain was defined by the combination of its CDR3 amino acid sequence and its V-gene family, and reads without a unique V-gene family were dropped. As a way to deal with suspected cross-contamination and a sequencing artifact, a later analysis dropped over 550 nucleotide sequences that were highly shared and had low generation probability. A later analysis calculated a clonal expansion index for each public chain from normalized within-repertoire ranks of inferred template counts. Generation probabilities in a later analysis came from a VDJ recombination model fitted to out-of-frame rearrangements, and those results were checked against IGoR. A later analysis scored TCR-TCR, TCR-HLA and TCR-CMV co-occurrence with hypergeometric tests, applying a repertoire-size bias correction to TCR pairs. False discovery rates were estimated in a later analysis by permuting HLA or CMV assignments 20 times. In a later analysis, co-occurring TCRs were grouped using DBSCAN, and TCRdist sequence similarity was added for clustering within HLA-allele-positive subsets. Co-occurrence clustering excluded repertoires with fewer than 30,000 or more than 120,000 public chains, plus five with anomalous nucleotide sharing. TCRdb carries this immuneACCESS record with in-frame sequences only. Its versions omit some clonotypes, under half of them owing to an unresolved V gene in the studies checked, with the rest unexplained. V and J calls and clone size come straight from that table; D and trimming were deduced from the DNA. A total of roughly 150,000 clones appear in this sample, approximately 81% of them only once. The top ten clones comprise more than 2% of the sample.

Comment on this clone: The antigen it recognizes is unknown. Base quality data are lacking; no much larger clone is found one base away.

The sequencing sample was made of PBMCs. The sequence joins TRBV20-1 to TRBJ1-2; the D gene is unclear. The clonotype originates from a boy younger than 10 in good health and CMV-seronegative. This receptor has the CDR3 CSATRNYGYTF. The sequenced DNA is TGCAGTGCCACCAGGAACTATGGCTACACCTTC.